This TCR beta chain was captured by sequencing in a study of quantifying T cell responses using KT2 cells. For the study at large: Reverse transcription used primers in the TCR alpha and beta constant regions. A predetermined fluorescence threshold ended the second PCR, run as a qPCR.

The cDNA 3' end received a ligated oligonucleotide with a UMI. An equimolar mix of RC1.1 and RC1.2 primed the beta chain across TRBC1 and TRBC2. MiXCR, run by TCRdb on the UMI-ligation and nested PCR reads, gives a single entry per CDR3 protein. The profile shows around 44,000 distinct CDR3 sequences, 15% to 20% of them singletons. This TCR was recovered from a human donor. Sequenced input: PBMCs spiked with cells of the T cell clone KT2.

This CDR3 is CASSPGGSGQPQHF. The CDR3 nucleotides read TGTGCCAGCAGCCCAGGTGGGTCTGGTCAGCCCCAGCATTTT. This chain connects TRBV3-1 to TRBJ1-5; no clear D. V dropped 4 bases and J dropped 6 bases, with 13 bases sitting between them. The germline V gene has CDR1 LGHDT and CDR2 YNNKEL (reference sequence). CDR3 length: 14 residues.